This T cell receptor beta chain was recovered during a study of OX40 agonist ivuxolimab in advanced cancers. Overall study context: Age averaged around 60 years (range about 20 to 80), and just over 80% were male. Patients with prior anti-PD-1, anti-PD-L1 or anti-CTLA-4 therapy were eligible; about 40% had some.

The table came from immunoSEQ multiplex PCR; TCRdb's copy has only in-frame clones and leaves some out. Of around 53,000 clones listed, 85% are singletons. Comments on this clone: Its target is not known.

The germline V gene encodes CDR1 SGHTA and CDR2 FQGNSA. V lost 2 bases to trimming and J lost 2 bases, with 13 bases between them. CDR3 length equals 15 residues. Study-level points and caveats: Partial responders at 0.1-3.0 mg/kg had among the lowest clonal expansion. CD4+ and CD8+ T cells in blood underwent clonal expansion by week 6 at 0.1 to 3.0 mg/kg.

The sample consisted of CD4+ or CD8+ T cells sorted from blood, taken in a trial of the OX40 agonist ivuxolimab. The clonotype was recovered from an adult with an advanced solid tumor such as melanoma, head and neck, liver or kidney cancer. The chain combines TRBV7-2 with TRBJ2-7; the D gene is possibly TRBD2 (5 bases). The CDR3 bases are TGTGCCAGCAGCTTAAGCAACTCCGGGGCCTACGAGCAGTACGTC. Protein: CASSLSNSGAYEQYV.